The 23 T cell receptor beta chains listed next were all sequenced from one sample in a study of T cell repertoires in cytomegalovirus infection. MiXCR, run by TCRdb on the reads, gives a single entry per CDR3 protein. The sample holds almost 300,000 distinct CDR3 sequences, roughly 9.3% seen once. Sequencing was carried out using PBMCs. The origin of the receptors is a human donor in good health (CMV status not recorded). Some clones in this sample may be carry-over from other donors' samples.

This clonotype was seen at least ten times. V is TRBV7-9 and J is TRBJ2-5; D unclear. The ends were cut back, 3 bases at V and 1 base at J, with 12 bases in the middle. This CDR3 has 15 residues. Germline CDR1 reads SEHNR; CDR2 reads FQNEAQ (reference sequence). For the CDR3, the DNA is TGTGCCAGCAGCTTGAGAGACGTACTCCAAGAGACCCAGTACTTC. Translated, it gives CASSLRDVLQETQYF. The full variable domain, its missing parts supplied by reference TRBV7-9 and TRBJ2-5, is DTGVSQNPRHKITKRGQNVTFRCDPISEHNRLYWYRQTLGQGPEFLTYFQNEAQLEKSRLLSDRFSAERPKGSFSTLEIQRTEQGDSAMYLCASSLRDVLQETQYFGPGTRLLVL.

This clonotype was counted many times. V gene TRBV7-2 combines with J gene TRBJ1-2, with 7 bases lining up with TRBD1. Germline values: CDR1 SGHTA, CDR2 FQGNSA. The CDR3 sequence is 13 residues long. J gave up 7 bases and V 4 bases, and 6 bases lay outside the gene matches. CDR3 coding DNA: TGTGCCAGCAGCTCTTACAGGGGTTCTGGCTACACCTTC. It translates to CASSSYRGSGYTF.

Remarks on this clonotype: This may be a read error, as it is one base from a much larger clone. V usage is TRBV7-2 and J usage is TRBJ2-7, with TRBD2 identical over 9 bases. With 3 bases clipped from V and 2 bases from J, the junction kept 8 bases outside the gene matches. Germline V gene data show CDR1 as SGHTA and CDR2 as FQGNSA. The length of the CDR3 is 16 residues. CDR3 sequence: CASSLGGAGGPYEQYV. The CDR3 DNA sequence: TGTGCCAGCAGCTTGGGGGGGGCGGGGGGGCCCTACGAGCAGTACGTC.

On this clonotype itself: This may come from a read error, since a much larger clone is one base off. The chain uses TRBV4-2 and TRBJ2-1, with 7 bases fitting TRBD1. The germline V gene encodes CDR1 LGHNA and CDR2 YNFKEQ. The CDR3 consists of 12 residues. Germline trimming cut 7 bases from V and 9 bases from J; bases unmatched to any gene: 6. CDR3 region: CASKQGCSEQFF. The CDR3 nucleotides are TGTGCCAGCAAACAGGGGTGTAGTGAGCAGTTCTTC.

This clonotype appeared many times. This chain joins TRBV20-1 and TRBJ1-6; D perhaps matches TRBD1 (5 bases). The germline V gene encodes CDR1 DFQATT and CDR2 SNEGSKA (reference sequence). The V and J ends lost 3 bases and 12 bases respectively, with 18 bases between them. The CDR3 contains 14 residues. The DNA for the CDR3 is TGCAGTGCTAGGGGAGGGGAGGATCCTATACCCCTCCACTTT. Protein product: CSARGGEDPIPLHF.

This clonotype was observed many times. The V call is TRBV28, the J call TRBJ2-2; 9 bases align to TRBD2. CDR3 length: 19 amino acids. CDR1 is MDHEN and CDR2 is SYDVKM in the germline V gene. The junction had 12 bases not matched to a gene; V was cut back by 2 bases and J by 2 bases. DNA of the CDR3: TGTGCCAGCAGTTTAGCGGGCGCGGGGGGGCCTTCAAACACCGGGGAGCTGTTTTTT. Translating gives CASSLAGAGGPSNTGELFF.

The table lists this clonotype with many counts. The chain couples TRBV6-2 or TRBV6-3 to TRBJ2-3, with a weak D call TRBD2 (5 bases). Germline CDR1 and CDR2: MNHEY and SVGEGT. The V end lost 7 bases, the J end lost 6 bases, and 14 bases lay between the germline ends. CDR3 length: 13 amino acids. This CDR3 is CASTTGVGDTQYF. CDR3 DNA sequence: TGTGCCAGCACAACCGGGGTAGGCGATACGCAGTATTTT.

At least ten counts were recorded for this clonotype. The V and J genes are TRBV6-6 and TRBJ2-3; no clear D. CDR3 size: 16 residues. The V end was cut by 6 bases, the J end by 4 bases, with 20 bases between. CDR1 is MNHNY, CDR2 SVGAGI, per germline (reference sequence). This CDR3 is CASSRKPINVADTQYF. The CDR3 bases are TGTGCCAGCAGCCGGAAGCCTATAAATGTTGCAGATACGCAGTATTTT.

This clonotype was detected many times. The rearrangement links TRBV28 to TRBJ1-5, with D uncertain. The CDR3 loop spans 12 amino acids. Germline V gives CDR1 MDHEN, CDR2 SYDVKM. The V gene lost 2 bases and the J gene lost 5 bases, with 4 bases spanning the gap. CDR3 in amino acids: CASSLIYQPQHF. CDR3 nucleotides: TGTGCCAGCAGTTTAATCTATCAGCCCCAGCATTTT. The full variable domain, its missing parts supplied by reference TRBV28 and TRBJ1-5, is DVKVTQSSRYLVKRTGEKVFLECVQDMDHENMFWYRQDPGLGLRLIYFSYDVKMKEKGDIPEGYSVSREKKERFSLILESASTNQTSMYLCASSLIYQPQHFGDGTRLSIL.

This clonotype appeared a few times. The chain joins TRBV5-1 to TRBJ2-1; perhaps TRBD2 as D (6 bases). V was trimmed by 0 bases and J by 10 bases, leaving 14 bases between them. The CDR3 length is 14 residues. Germline values: CDR1 SGHRS, CDR2 YFSETQ. CDR3 residues: CASSLEEGLKEQFF. The DNA for the CDR3 is TGCGCCAGCAGCTTGGAGGAGGGCTTGAAAGAGCAGTTCTTC.

This clonotype was seen many times. The rearrangement joins TRBV12-3 or TRBV12-4 to TRBJ2-5; either TRBD1 or TRBD2 may supply D (5 bases each). This CDR3 contains 13 residues. The V and J ends lost 5 bases and 5 bases respectively, with 12 bases between them. The CDR3 loop is CASSPGSGETQYF. CDR3 DNA: TGTGCCAGCAGTCCAGGGAGTGGGGAGACCCAGTACTTC.

Ten or more counts support this clonotype. The chain is built from TRBV6-2 or TRBV6-3 and TRBJ2-7, with D tentatively TRBD1 or TRBD2 (6 bases each). This CDR3 spans 11 amino acids. Trimming took 5 bases from V and 10 from J, leaving 12 bases between them. Germline CDR1 MNHEY, CDR2 SVGEGT. In DNA form, the CDR3 reads TGTGCCAGCAGTACTGCGGGACAACAGTACGTC. This codes for CASSTAGQQYV.

There are many counts of this clonotype. The rearrangement joins TRBV18 to TRBJ1-6; 7 nucleotides match TRBD1. Germline trimming cut 2 bases from V and 5 bases from J; bases unmatched to any gene: 3. Germline assignment: CDR1 KGHSH and CDR2 LQKENI. This CDR3 spans 15 amino acids. DNA of the CDR3: TGTGCCAGCTCACCAGGGACAGCAAATAATTCACCCCTCCACTTT. Translating gives CASSPGTANNSPLHF.

This clonotype has a count of ten or more. The chain is built from TRBV7-2 and TRBJ1-5; tentatively, D is TRBD1 (5 bases). From germline, CDR1 is SGHTA and CDR2 FQGNSA. The CDR3 spans 13 residues. The V end was cut by 3 bases, the J end by 9 bases, with 12 bases between. The DNA of the CDR3 is TGTGCCAGCAGCTTCCAGGGAAGTCGGCCCCAGCATTTT. It encodes CASSFQGSRPQHF.

This clonotype appeared many times. V is TRBV28 and J is TRBJ2-7; no clear D. The V gene lost 6 bases and the J gene lost 3 bases, with 12 bases spanning the gap. The CDR3 contains 13 residues. Germline CDR1 MDHEN, CDR2 SYDVKM. CDR3 in amino acids: CASRNDGNYEQYV. As DNA, the CDR3 is TGTGCCAGCAGGAACGACGGTAACTACGAGCAGTACGTC.

Details on this clonotype: Being one base from a much bigger clone, this may be a read error. The chain joins TRBV29-1 to TRBJ1-1; 8 bases agree with TRBD1. The CDR3 has 13 residues. The V gene's germline CDR1 is SQVTM and CDR2 ANQGSEA. In DNA, the CDR3 is TGCGGCGTCAGACAGGGGCCAGACACTGAAGCTTTCTTT. This sequence encodes CGVRQGPDTEAFF.

This clonotype was recorded many times. The chain links TRBV7-2 to TRBJ1-2, with D tentatively TRBD1 (5 bases). V was trimmed by 3 bases and J by 1 base, leaving 15 bases between them. The CDR3 length is 16 residues. The germline V gene has CDR1 SGHTA and CDR2 FQGNSA. The CDR3 DNA follows: TGTGCCAGCAGCTTCTCTACCCCGGGGGTTAACTATGGCTACACCTTC. Translated, it gives CASSFSTPGVNYGYTF.

This clonotype was seen repeatedly, ten times or more. The rearrangement links TRBV6-2 or TRBV6-3 to TRBJ2-3; D is unclear. The V and J ends lost 8 bases and 10 bases respectively, with 13 bases between them. Germline CDR1 and CDR2: MNHEY and SVGEGT. CDR3 length: 11 amino acids. The CDR3, as DNA: TGTGCCAGCGGGATGAGTGGTTCGCAGTATTTT. Translation gives CASGMSGSQYF.

This chain uses TRBV29-1 with TRBJ1-3, with 7 bases identical to TRBD1. The junction had 7 bases not matched to a gene; V was cut back by 7 bases and J by 1 base. Per the germline V gene, CDR1 is SQVTM and CDR2 is ANQGSEA. CDR3 length equals 14 residues. The CDR3 sequence: CSGRRGLSGNTIYF. The DNA of the CDR3 is TGCAGCGGTCGAAGGGGGCTTTCTGGAAACACCATATATTTT.

The V call is TRBV20-1, the J call TRBJ2-7, with TRBD1 matching over 7 bases. CDR1 and CDR2 (germline): DFQATT, SNEGSKA (reference sequence). The CDR3 has 13 residues. After removal of 4 bases from V and 6 bases from J, the junction contained 9 bases not matched to a gene. Written as DNA, the CDR3 is TGCAGTGCTAACAGGGGAATGGATGGCGAGCAGTACTTC. This codes for CSANRGMDGEQYF.

This chain connects TRBV4-3 to TRBJ1-1, with 7 bases identical to TRBD1. In germline, CDR1 is LGHNA, CDR2 YSLEER. The CDR3 is 13 amino acids. V gave up 1 base and J gave up 7 bases; unmatched junction bases: 3. CDR3 region: CASSQGQGLEAFF. As DNA, the CDR3 is TGCGCCAGCAGCCAAGGACAGGGCCTTGAAGCTTTCTTT.

This clonotype has ten or more counts. J is TRBJ2-7 and V is TRBV6-1; 13 positions agree with TRBD2. Germline V gene data show CDR1 as MNHNS and CDR2 as SASEGT. Unmatched junction bases numbered 7, after V lost 5 bases and J lost 3 bases. This CDR3 comprises 16 residues. The CDR3 DNA reads TGTGCCAGCAGTAAAGGGAGACTAGCGGGGGGCTACGAGCAGTACTTC. Translated, it gives CASSKGRLAGGYEQYF.

This clonotype was seen at least ten times. The chain has TRBV6-6 and TRBJ2-1; TRBD1 might be the D (5 bases). This CDR3 contains 16 residues. Trimming took 2 bases from V and 1 from J, leaving 12 bases between them. Germline CDR1 reads MNHNY; CDR2 reads SVGAGI (reference sequence). CDR3 DNA: TGTGCCAGCAGTTACCTCAAGGGGATTTCCTACAATGAGCAGTTCTTC. The encoded protein is CASSYLKGISYNEQFF.